This is a list of T cell receptor beta chains from one sample in a study of cytomegalovirus exposure and HLA in healthy donors. This table comes from immunoSEQ multiplex PCR, and its TCRdb copy is limited to in-frame clones, with some not included. The data hold 70,000 or so clones, with 94% observed a single time. Sequencing was carried out using PBMCs. Receptor source: a man between 18 and 29 years old in good health and CMV-seropositive. The CDR3 runs from the conserved cysteine through the conserved F or W. D genes are given only for firm matches. A clone size is listed for some rows: how often the clone was seen (once, few, many), or a class if it is expanded.

J gene: TRBJ2-7
V gene: TRBV5-1
CDR3 length: 13
clone size: few
D gene: NA
CDR3 protein: CASSLSTAYEQYF
CDR3 DNA: TGCGCCAGCAGCTTGAGCACAGCCTACGAGCAGTACTTC

J gene: TRBJ2-7
V gene: TRBV19
CDR3 length: 15
clone size: NA
D gene: TRBD1
CDR3 protein: CASSTRTGKITGQYF
CDR3 DNA: TGTGCCAGTAGTACCCGGACAGGGAAGATCACGGGGCAGTACTTC

J gene: TRBJ2-5
V gene: TRBV28
CDR3 length: 17
clone size: NA
D gene: TRBD2
CDR3 protein: CASKQPGLAGMGETQYF
CDR3 DNA: TGTGCCAGCAAGCAACCTGGGCTAGCGGGAATGGGGGAGACCCAGTACTTC

J gene: TRBJ2-2
V gene: TRBV6-1
CDR3 length: 14
clone size: NA
D gene: NA
CDR3 protein: CASQRTRGTGELFF
CDR3 DNA: TGTGCCAGCCAAAGGACTCGGGGAACCGGGGAGCTGTTTTTT

J gene: TRBJ2-3
V gene: TRBV5-8
CDR3 length: 13
clone size: NA
D gene: NA
CDR3 protein: CASSLEWARTQYF
CDR3 DNA: TGTGCCAGCAGCTTGGAGTGGGCGCGAACGCAGTATTTT

J gene: TRBJ1-5
V gene: TRBV28
CDR3 length: 10
clone size: NA
D gene: NA
CDR3 protein: CASSRILQHF
CDR3 DNA: TGTGCCAGCAGCAGGATTCTCCAGCATTTT

J gene: TRBJ2-5
V gene: TRBV7-2
CDR3 length: 16
clone size: NA
D gene: TRBD2
CDR3 protein: CASSALGLASRETQYF
CDR3 DNA: TGTGCCAGCAGCGCACTAGGACTAGCTTCTCGAGAGACCCAGTACTTC

J gene: TRBJ1-2
V gene: TRBV29-1
CDR3 length: 13
clone size: NA
D gene: TRBD1
CDR3 protein: CSVAQGGSYGYTF
CDR3 DNA: TGCAGCGTAGCCCAGGGGGGCAGCTATGGCTACACCTTC

J gene: TRBJ2-1
V gene: TRBV27
CDR3 length: 15
clone size: NA
D gene: TRBD2
CDR3 protein: CASSLRASGIDEQFF
CDR3 DNA: TGTGCCAGCAGTTTAAGGGCTAGCGGGATAGATGAGCAGTTCTTC

J gene: TRBJ1-2
V gene: TRBV10-3
CDR3 length: 12
clone size: NA
D gene: NA
CDR3 protein: CAISGSSYGYTF
CDR3 DNA: TGTGCCATCAGTGGATCTAGCTATGGCTACACCTTC

J gene: TRBJ1-1
V gene: TRBV4-1
CDR3 length: 14
clone size: NA
D gene: NA
CDR3 protein: CASSQRGLNTEAFF
CDR3 DNA: TGCGCCAGCAGCCAAAGGGGGTTGAACACTGAAGCTTTCTTT

J gene: TRBJ2-1
V gene: TRBV5-1
CDR3 length: 14
clone size: NA
D gene: NA
CDR3 protein: CASSIVEGYNEQFF
CDR3 DNA: TGCGCCAGCAGCATCGTAGAGGGTTACAATGAGCAGTTCTTC

J gene: TRBJ2-7
V gene: TRBV7-9
CDR3 length: 13
clone size: NA
D gene: NA
CDR3 protein: CASSSNTGTEQYF
CDR3 DNA: TGTGCCAGCAGCTCCAACACAGGGACCGAGCAGTACTTC

J gene: TRBJ1-2
V gene: TRBV28
CDR3 length: 14
clone size: NA
D gene: NA
CDR3 protein: CASSRPAEGWGYTF
CDR3 DNA: TGTGCCAGCAGCCGCCCGGCGGAGGGGTGGGGCTACACCTTC

J gene: TRBJ1-1
V gene: TRBV6-6
CDR3 length: 11
clone size: NA
D gene: NA
CDR3 protein: CASTMNTEAFF
CDR3 DNA: TGTGCCAGCACTATGAACACTGAAGCTTTCTTT

J gene: TRBJ2-7
V gene: TRBV5-5
CDR3 length: 16
clone size: NA
D gene: NA
CDR3 protein: CASSLEPHRARDEQYF
CDR3 DNA: TGTGCCAGCAGCTTGGAGCCCCACAGGGCGCGGGACGAGCAGTACTTC

J gene: TRBJ2-2
V gene: TRBV4-1
CDR3 length: 16
clone size: NA
D gene: NA
CDR3 protein: CASSQGTGGNGGELFF
CDR3 DNA: TGCGCCAGCAGCCAAGGGACGGGGGGCAATGGCGGGGAGCTGTTTTTT

J gene: TRBJ2-7
V gene: TRBV6-1
CDR3 length: 15
clone size: NA
D gene: NA
CDR3 protein: CASSPRGESSYEQYF
CDR3 DNA: TGTGCCAGCAGTCCTCGCGGGGAGAGCTCCTACGAGCAGTACTTC

J gene: TRBJ1-1
V gene: TRBV18
CDR3 length: 16
clone size: NA
D gene: NA
CDR3 protein: CASSPPELGGEGKAFF
CDR3 DNA: TGTGCCAGCTCACCACCGGAGCTGGGGGGTGAAGGCAAAGCTTTCTTT

J gene: TRBJ1-5
V gene: TRBV5-4
CDR3 length: 14
clone size: NA
D gene: NA
CDR3 protein: CASSLGPNSQPQHF
CDR3 DNA: TGTGCCAGCAGCTTGGGCCCTAACAGCCAGCCCCAGCATTTT

J gene: TRBJ2-1
V gene: TRBV9
CDR3 length: 14
clone size: NA
D gene: TRBD2
CDR3 protein: CASSAGLADNEQFF
CDR3 DNA: TGTGCCAGCAGCGCGGGACTAGCGGACAATGAGCAGTTCTTC

J gene: TRBJ1-5
V gene: TRBV28
CDR3 length: 13
clone size: NA
D gene: NA
CDR3 protein: CASSTGSNQPQHF
CDR3 DNA: TGTGCCAGCAGCACAGGTTCCAATCAGCCCCAGCATTTT

J gene: TRBJ2-7
V gene: TRBV2
CDR3 length: 13
clone size: NA
D gene: NA
CDR3 protein: CASKEGEVYEQYF
CDR3 DNA: TGTGCCAGCAAGGAGGGAGAAGTCTACGAGCAGTACTTC

J gene: TRBJ1-4
V gene: TRBV5-1
CDR3 length: 14
clone size: once
D gene: NA
CDR3 protein: CASSLGSSNEKLFF
CDR3 DNA: TGCGCCAGCAGCTTGGGAAGCTCTAATGAAAAACTGTTTTTT

J gene: TRBJ2-2
V gene: TRBV7-8
CDR3 length: 17
clone size: NA
D gene: TRBD1
CDR3 protein: CASSRNPGTGYAGELFF
CDR3 DNA: TGTGCCAGCAGCCGAAACCCCGGGACAGGGTATGCCGGGGAGCTGTTTTTT

J gene: TRBJ2-1
V gene: TRBV10-2
CDR3 length: 14
clone size: NA
D gene: NA
CDR3 protein: CASNSDSSYNEQFF
CDR3 DNA: TGCGCCAGCAACTCAGACAGCTCCTACAATGAGCAGTTCTTC

J gene: TRBJ2-2
V gene: TRBV7-8
CDR3 length: 15
clone size: NA
D gene: TRBD1
CDR3 protein: CASRNRGSLAGELFF
CDR3 DNA: TGTGCCAGTAGGAACAGGGGAAGTTTGGCCGGGGAGCTGTTTTTT

J gene: TRBJ1-2
V gene: TRBV10-3
CDR3 length: 13
clone size: NA
D gene: TRBD1
CDR3 protein: CAISRQGARGYTF
CDR3 DNA: TGTGCCATCTCCAGGCAGGGGGCGCGCGGCTACACCTTC

J gene: TRBJ1-4
V gene: TRBV5-6
CDR3 length: 17
clone size: NA
D gene: TRBD1
CDR3 protein: CASSFRLTGTTNEKLFF
CDR3 DNA: TGTGCCAGCAGCTTCCGATTGACAGGGACAACTAATGAAAAACTGTTTTTT

J gene: TRBJ2-1
V gene: TRBV10-3
CDR3 length: 14
clone size: NA
D gene: NA
CDR3 protein: CATGWRSSYNEQFF
CDR3 DNA: TGTGCCACTGGCTGGCGGAGCTCCTACAATGAGCAGTTCTTC